A selection of T cell receptor beta chains follows, all from one sample in a study of CD8 T cells in Susac syndrome. TCRdb re-analysed the immunoSEQ multiplex PCR reads in MiXCR, keeping a single row per CDR3 protein. The sample carries some 200,000 distinct CDR3 sequences, roughly 94% recorded once. Material: CD8+ T cells from PBMCs. Every receptor here comes from a human donor with Susac syndrome. Each CDR3 is given with its conserved first and last residue. D genes are given only for firm matches. Not every row has a clone size; where given, it reads once, few, many or a size class.

>-|TRBV7-6|16|TRBD2|TRBJ2-1
CASSLEFGTRDSEQFF
TGTGCCAGCAGCTTGGAATTTGGGACTAGAGATTCTGAGCAGTTCTTC
>-|TRBV19|12|TRBD1|TRBJ2-1
CASSMRTGSPFF
TGTGCCAGTAGTATGAGGACAGGGAGCCCCTTCTTC
>few|TRBV27|11|-|TRBJ2-7
CASSPGREQYF
TGTGCCAGCAGTCCAGGGAGGGAGCAGTACTTC
>once|TRBV9|13|-|TRBJ2-2
CASSEGLLGELFF
TGTGCCAGCAGCGAAGGGTTGCTCGGGGAGCTGTTTTTT
>-|TRBV20-1|15|-|TRBJ1-4
CSAPPNGRFNEKLFF
TGCAGTGCACCCCCGAACGGGAGATTCAATGAAAAACTGTTTTTT
>-|TRBV25-1|16|TRBD1|TRBJ2-2
CASSPPDRGETGELFF
TGTGCCAGCAGTCCCCCTGACAGGGGAGAAACCGGGGAGCTGTTTTTT
>-|TRBV4-1|15|TRBD1|TRBJ1-3
CASSQGQGAGNTIYF
TGCGCCAGCAGCCAAGGACAGGGGGCTGGAAACACCATATATTTT
>-|TRBV27|13|-|TRBJ2-7
CASRLASGYEQYF
TGTGCCAGCAGGTTGGCCTCTGGGTACGAGCAGTACTTC
>-|TRBV6-5|13|-|TRBJ2-1
CASRSGGYNEQFF
TGTGCCAGCAGGAGCGGCGGCTACAATGAGCAGTTCTTC
>-|TRBV13|16|-|TRBJ2-3
CASSPRGLENTDTQYF
TGTGCCAGCAGCCCCCGTGGGTTGGAAAACACAGATACGCAGTATTTT
>-|TRBV25-1|15|TRBD2|TRBJ2-3
CASSSGRSGTDTQYF
TGTGCCAGCAGTAGCGGGAGGAGTGGCACAGATACGCAGTATTTT
>-|TRBV7-9|14|-|TRBJ2-7
CASSLEVLPREQYF
TGTGCCAGCAGCTTAGAAGTACTCCCTCGCGAGCAGTACTTC
>-|TRBV9|15|-|TRBJ1-2
CASSGRTGRDYGYTF
TGTGCCAGCAGCGGACGAACGGGTCGGGACTATGGCTACACCTTC
>-|TRBV20-1|16|TRBD1|TRBJ2-3
CSARGIAGQVADTQYF
TGCAGTGCTAGAGGGATTGCCGGACAGGTGGCAGATACGCAGTATTTT
>-|TRBV3-1|16|-|TRBJ1-1
CASTSSSGGRNTEAFF
TGTGCCAGCACCTCCTCGTCCGGGGGGCGAAACACTGAAGCTTTCTTT
>-|TRBV10-2|14|-|TRBJ2-3
CALRPDDFTDTQYF
TGCGCGCTGAGGCCAGACGATTTCACAGATACGCAGTATTTT
>-|TRBV5-1|16|-|TRBJ2-6
CASSLGDFSGANVLTF
TGCGCCAGCAGCTTGGGAGACTTCTCTGGGGCCAACGTCCTGACTTTC
>-|TRBV28|13|-|TRBJ2-3
CASSLILTDTQYF
TGTGCCAGCAGTTTAATCCTCACAGATACGCAGTATTTT
>-|TRBV5-8|15|TRBD2|TRBJ2-3
CASSRGTSDTDTQYF
TGTGCCAGCAGTAGAGGGACTAGCGACACAGATACGCAGTATTTT
>-|TRBV20-1|12|TRBD1|TRBJ2-7
CSAPRTGHEQYF
TGCAGTGCCCCTAGGACAGGTCACGAGCAGTACTTC
>few|TRBV12-3/TRBV12-4|13|TRBD1|TRBJ1-5
CASSRQGNQPQHF
TGTGCCAGCAGCCGACAGGGGAATCAGCCCCAGCATTTT
>-|TRBV6-1|18|TRBD2|TRBJ2-5
CASSRTSGGARYEETQYF
TGTGCCAGCAGTCGGACTAGCGGGGGGGCCAGGTATGAGGAGACCCAGTACTTC
>-|TRBV24-1|15|-|TRBJ1-5
CATSDLTDSNQPQHF
TGTGCCACCAGTGATTTAACAGATAGCAATCAGCCCCAGCATTTT
>-|TRBV6-2/TRBV6-3|17|TRBD2|TRBJ2-1
CASSYSRGSGGWNEQFF
TGTGCCAGCAGTTACTCTCGGGGTAGCGGGGGCTGGAATGAGCAGTTCTTC
>-|TRBV6-5|14|-|TRBJ2-3
CASSFLRSTDTQYF
TGTGCCAGCAGTTTCCTCAGAAGCACAGATACGCAGTATTTT
>-|TRBV12-3/TRBV12-4|14|TRBD2|TRBJ2-3
CASSLGLAGGAQYF
TGTGCCAGCAGTTTAGGTCTAGCGGGGGGGGCGCAGTATTTT
>-|TRBV10-3|15|TRBD2|TRBJ2-2
CAISVRELGTGELFF
TGTGCCATCAGTGTGCGGGAGCTGGGCACCGGGGAGCTGTTTTTT
>once|TRBV5-6|13|-|TRBJ2-1
CASSSGWGNEQFF
TGTGCCAGCAGCTCTGGCTGGGGGAATGAGCAGTTCTTC
>-|TRBV12-3/TRBV12-4|14|-|TRBJ1-1
CASSLVSWGTEAFF
TGTGCCAGCAGTTTAGTCTCCTGGGGCACTGAAGCTTTCTTT
>-|TRBV28|17|TRBD1|TRBJ1-2
CASSSTTGTGGAYGYTF
TGTGCCAGCAGTTCCACTACCGGGACAGGGGGCGCCTATGGCTACACCTTC
>-|TRBV15|16|-|TRBJ2-7
CATSRDSSRLGDEQYF
TGTGCCACCAGCAGAGATAGTTCCAGGCTGGGGGACGAGCAGTACTTC
>-|TRBV6-2/TRBV6-3|15|-|TRBJ1-1
CASSYSTGGSTEAFF
TGTGCCAGCAGTTACTCGACCGGGGGGAGCACTGAAGCTTTCTTT
>once|TRBV3-1|15|TRBD2|TRBJ2-5
CASSQDRGEWETQYF
TGTGCCAGCAGCCAAGATCGGGGGGAGTGGGAGACCCAGTACTTC
>once|TRBV20-1|15|TRBD1|TRBJ1-2
CSARADREVMYGYTF
TGCAGTGCTAGAGCTGACAGGGAAGTAATGTATGGCTACACCTTC
>once|TRBV5-1|14|-|TRBJ1-2
CASSLDTANNGYTF
TGCGCCAGCAGCTTGGATACCGCCAATAATGGCTACACCTTC